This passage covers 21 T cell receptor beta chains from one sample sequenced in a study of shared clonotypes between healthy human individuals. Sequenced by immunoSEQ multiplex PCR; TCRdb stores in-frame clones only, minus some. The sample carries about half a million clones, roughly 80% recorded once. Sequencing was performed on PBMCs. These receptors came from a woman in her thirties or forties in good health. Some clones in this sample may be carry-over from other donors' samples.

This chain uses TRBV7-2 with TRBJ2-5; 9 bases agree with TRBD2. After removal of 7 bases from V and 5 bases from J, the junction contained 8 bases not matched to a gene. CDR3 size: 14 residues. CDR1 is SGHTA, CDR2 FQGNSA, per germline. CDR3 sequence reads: CASTAGLASETQYF. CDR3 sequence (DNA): TGTGCCAGCACGGCAGGACTAGCGTCGGAGACCCAGTACTTC. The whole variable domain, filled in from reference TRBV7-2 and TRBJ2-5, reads GAGVSQSPSNKVTEKGKDVELRCDPISGHTALYWYRQSLGQGLEFLIYFQGNSAPDKSGLPSDRFSAERTGGSVSTLTIQRTQQEDSAVYLCASTAGLASETQYFGPGTRLLVL.

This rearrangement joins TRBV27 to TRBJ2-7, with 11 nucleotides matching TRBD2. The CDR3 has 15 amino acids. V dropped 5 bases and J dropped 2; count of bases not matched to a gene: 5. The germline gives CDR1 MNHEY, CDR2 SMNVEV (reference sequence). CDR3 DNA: TGTGCCAGCAGTGAGACTAGCGGGACACCCTACGAGCAGTACTTC. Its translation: CASSETSGTPYEQYF.

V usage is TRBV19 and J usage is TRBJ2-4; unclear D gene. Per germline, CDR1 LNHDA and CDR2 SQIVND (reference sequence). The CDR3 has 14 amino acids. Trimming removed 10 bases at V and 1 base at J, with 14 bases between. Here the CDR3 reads CATKEDLAKNIQYF. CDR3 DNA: TGTGCCACCAAAGAGGACCTGGCCAAAAACATTCAGTACTTC. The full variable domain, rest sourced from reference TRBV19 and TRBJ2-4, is DGGITQSPKYLFRKEGQNVTLSCEQNLNHDAMYWYRQDPGQGLRLIYYSQIVNDFQKGDIAEGYSVSREKKESFPLTVTSAQKNPTAFYLCATKEDLAKNIQYFGAGTRLSVL.

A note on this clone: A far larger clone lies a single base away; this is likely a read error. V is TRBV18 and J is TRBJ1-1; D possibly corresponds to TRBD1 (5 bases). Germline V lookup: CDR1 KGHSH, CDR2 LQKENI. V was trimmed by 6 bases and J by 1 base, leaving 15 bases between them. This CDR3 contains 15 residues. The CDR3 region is CASSSPGPQNTEAFF. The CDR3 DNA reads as TGTGCCAGCTCGTCACCGGGACCCCAGAACACTGAAGCTTTCTTT.

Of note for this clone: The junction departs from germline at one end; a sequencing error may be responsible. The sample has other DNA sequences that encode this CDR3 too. Here the CDR3 reads CASSVEAGDTGELLF. CDR3 DNA sequence: TGTGCCAGCAGTGTGGAGGCAGGAGACACCGGGGAGCTGCTTTTT. The chain carries TRBV6-4 and TRBJ2-2; TRBD2 is a possible D gene (5 bases). The CDR3 is 15 amino acids. CDR1 is MRHNA, CDR2 SNTAGT, per germline.

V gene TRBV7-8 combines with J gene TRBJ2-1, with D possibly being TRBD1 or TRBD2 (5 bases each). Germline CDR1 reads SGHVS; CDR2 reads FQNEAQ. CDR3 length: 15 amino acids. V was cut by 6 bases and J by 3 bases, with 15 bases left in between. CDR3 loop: CASRRTGTSYNEQFF. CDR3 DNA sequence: TGTGCCAGCAGGCGGACCGGGACGAGCTACAATGAGCAGTTCTTC.

The CDR3 sequence: CASSLKAGGETQYF. In DNA, the CDR3 is TGTGCCAGCAGCTTAAAGGCGGGAGGAGAGACCCAGTACTTC. The genes are TRBV7-6 and TRBJ2-5, with 8 bases lining up with TRBD2. The CDR3 runs to 14 residues. CDR1 and CDR2 from the germline V gene are SGHVS and FNYEAQ. Losses at the gene ends were 2 bases for V and 4 bases for J; bases not matched to a gene: 3.

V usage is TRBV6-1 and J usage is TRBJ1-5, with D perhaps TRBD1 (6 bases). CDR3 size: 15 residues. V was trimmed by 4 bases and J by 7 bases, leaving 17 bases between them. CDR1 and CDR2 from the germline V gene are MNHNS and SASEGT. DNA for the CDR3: TGTGCCAGCAGTGTTGGCCATCTTCAGGGGCAGCCCCAGCATTTT. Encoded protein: CASSVGHLQGQPQHF.

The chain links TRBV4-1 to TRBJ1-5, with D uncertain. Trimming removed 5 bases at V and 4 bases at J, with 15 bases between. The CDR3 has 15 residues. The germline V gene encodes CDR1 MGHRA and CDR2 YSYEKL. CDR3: CASSYDRRTNQPQHF. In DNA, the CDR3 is TGCGCCAGCAGCTACGACCGACGGACGAATCAGCCCCAGCATTTT.

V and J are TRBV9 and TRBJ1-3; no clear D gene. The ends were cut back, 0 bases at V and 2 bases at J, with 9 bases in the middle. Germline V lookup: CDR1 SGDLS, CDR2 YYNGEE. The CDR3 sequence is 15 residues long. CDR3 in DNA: TGTGCCAGCAGCGTAGTTCCAGACCCTGGAAACACCATATATTTT. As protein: CASSVVPDPGNTIYF.

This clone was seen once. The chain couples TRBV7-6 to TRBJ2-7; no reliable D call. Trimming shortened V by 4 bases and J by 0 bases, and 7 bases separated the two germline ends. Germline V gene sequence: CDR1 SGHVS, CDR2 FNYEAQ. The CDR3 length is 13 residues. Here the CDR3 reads CASSSPSSYEQYF. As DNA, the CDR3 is TGTGCCAGCAGCTCCCCAAGCTCCTACGAGCAGTACTTC.

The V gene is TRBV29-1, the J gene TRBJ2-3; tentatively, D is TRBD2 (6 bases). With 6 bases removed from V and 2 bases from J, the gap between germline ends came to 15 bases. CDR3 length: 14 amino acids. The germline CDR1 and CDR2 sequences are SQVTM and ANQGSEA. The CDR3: CSVAGQYSTDTQYF. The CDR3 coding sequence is TGCAGCGTGGCGGGGCAATATTCCACAGATACGCAGTATTTT.

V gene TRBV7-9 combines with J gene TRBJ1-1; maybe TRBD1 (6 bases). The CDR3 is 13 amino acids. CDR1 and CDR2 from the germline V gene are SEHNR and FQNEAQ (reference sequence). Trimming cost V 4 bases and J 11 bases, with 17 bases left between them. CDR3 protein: CASSSQGTGVAFF. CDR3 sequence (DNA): TGTGCCAGCAGCTCCCAGGGGACCGGAGTTGCTTTCTTT.

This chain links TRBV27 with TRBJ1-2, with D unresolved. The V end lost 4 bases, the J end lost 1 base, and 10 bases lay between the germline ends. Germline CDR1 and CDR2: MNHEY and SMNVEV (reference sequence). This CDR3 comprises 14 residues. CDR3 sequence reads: CASSSGRVNYGYTF. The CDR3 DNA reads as TGTGCCAGCAGTTCCGGACGGGTTAACTATGGCTACACCTTC.

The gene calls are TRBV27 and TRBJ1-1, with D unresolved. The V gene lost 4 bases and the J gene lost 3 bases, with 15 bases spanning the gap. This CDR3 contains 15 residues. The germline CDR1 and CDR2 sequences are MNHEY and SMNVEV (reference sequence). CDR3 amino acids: CASSSRVGWDTEAFF. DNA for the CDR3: TGTGCCAGCAGTTCCCGCGTAGGGTGGGACACTGAAGCTTTCTTT.

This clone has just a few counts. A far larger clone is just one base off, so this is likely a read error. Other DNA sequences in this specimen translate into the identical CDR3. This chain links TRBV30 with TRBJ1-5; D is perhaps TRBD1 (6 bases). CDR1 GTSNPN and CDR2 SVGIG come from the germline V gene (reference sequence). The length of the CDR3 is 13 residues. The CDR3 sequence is CACEDSGRGAQHF. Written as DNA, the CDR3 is TGTGCTTGCGAGGACAGCGGGCGGGGAGCCCAGCATTTT.

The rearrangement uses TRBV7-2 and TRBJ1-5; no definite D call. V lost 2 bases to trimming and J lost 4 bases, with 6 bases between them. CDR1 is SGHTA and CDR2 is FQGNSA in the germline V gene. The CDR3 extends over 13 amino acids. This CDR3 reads CASSLFGNQPQHF. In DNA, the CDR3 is TGTGCCAGCAGCTTATTCGGGAATCAGCCCCAGCATTTT.

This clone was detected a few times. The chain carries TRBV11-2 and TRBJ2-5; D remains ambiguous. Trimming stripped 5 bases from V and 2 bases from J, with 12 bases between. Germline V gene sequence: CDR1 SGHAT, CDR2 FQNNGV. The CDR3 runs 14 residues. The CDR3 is CASSPIKRQETQYF. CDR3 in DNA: TGTGCCAGCAGCCCGATCAAGAGACAAGAGACCCAGTACTTC.

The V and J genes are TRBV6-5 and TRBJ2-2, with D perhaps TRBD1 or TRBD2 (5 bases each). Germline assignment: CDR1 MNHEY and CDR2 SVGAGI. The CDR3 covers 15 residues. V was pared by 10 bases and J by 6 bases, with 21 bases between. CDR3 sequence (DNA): TGTGCCACCCACCCCCAGCCACGAGGGGCCGGGGAGCTGTTTTTT. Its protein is CATHPQPRGAGELFF.

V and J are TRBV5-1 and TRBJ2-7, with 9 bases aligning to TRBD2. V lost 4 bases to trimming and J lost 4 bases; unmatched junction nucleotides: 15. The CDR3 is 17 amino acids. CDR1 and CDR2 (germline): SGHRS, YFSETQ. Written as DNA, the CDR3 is TGCGCCAGCAGCCCTCTTTTGTCAGAGCTAGCGGGATACGAGCAGTACTTC. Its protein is CASSPLLSELAGYEQYF. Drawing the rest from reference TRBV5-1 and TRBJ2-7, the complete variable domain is KAGVTQTPRYLIKTRGQQVTLSCSPISGHRSVSWYQQTPGQGLQFLFEYFSETQRNKGNFPGRFSGRQFSNSRSEMNVSTLELGDSALYLCASSPLLSELAGYEQYFGPGTRLTVT.

The CDR3 region is CASSSHGQGWGNEQFF. The CDR3 region has the DNA TGTGCCAGCAGCTCGCATGGACAGGGATGGGGGAATGAGCAGTTCTTC. The gene calls are TRBV7-9 and TRBJ2-1; TRBD1 matches 8 bases. Trimming at V came to 4 bases and at J to 7 bases, leaving 12 bases not matched to a gene. This CDR3 has 16 residues. CDR1 SEHNR and CDR2 FQNEAQ come from the germline V gene (reference sequence).